This is a list of T cell receptor beta chains from one sample in a study of blood T cells in healthy people across ages. In TCRdb, the 5' RACE reads were re-called with MiXCR into one record per CDR3 protein. The sample carries just under 900,000 distinct CDR3 sequences, less than 35% recorded once. Specimen: blood. These receptors were obtained from a woman older than 75 in good health. Each CDR3 is given with its conserved first and last residue. The D gene is left open where the match is weak. Where a row states a size, it is once, few, many or the class of an expanded clone; other rows omit it.

TRBJ1-4 | 14 | - | - | TRBV2 | CASNRDGRNEKLFF | TGTGCCAGCAATAGGGACGGACGTAATGAAAAACTGTTTTTT
TRBJ2-7 | 13 | - | - | TRBV20-1 | CSARGRVPYEQYF | TGCAGTGCTAGGGGGAGAGTCCCCTACGAGCAGTACTTC
TRBJ1-2 | 15 | - | - | TRBV7-2 | CASSPGGAPNYGYTF | TGTGCCAGTAGCCCGGGCGGGGCGCCTAACTATGGCTACACCTTC
TRBJ2-5 | 17 | - | - | TRBV15 | CATSRDPSSIRRETQYF | TGTGCCACCAGCAGAGATCCAAGCTCAATCCGCAGAGAGACCCAGTACTTC
TRBJ2-1 | 15 | TRBD2 | many | TRBV6-2/TRBV6-3 | CASSYRRATGGEQFF | TGTGCCAGCAGTTATCGCAGGGCCACGGGGGGGGAGCAGTTCTTC
TRBJ1-1 | 14 | - | - | TRBV3-1 | CASSQVPGVTEAFF | TGTGCCAGCAGCCAAGTTCCGGGGGTCACTGAAGCTTTCTTT
TRBJ2-1 | 15 | TRBD2 | many | TRBV7-2 | CASSSPSGGGYEQFF | TGTGCCAGCAGCTCTCCTAGCGGGGGAGGGTATGAGCAGTTCTTC
TRBJ2-3 | 14 | - | many | TRBV27 | CASSLGHVTDTQYF | TGTGCCAGCAGTCTCGGACATGTGACAGATACGCAGTATTTT
TRBJ2-3 | 13 | TRBD2 | - | TRBV9 | CAGNKRGVDTQYF | TGTGCCGGCAACAAGCGGGGGGTAGATACGCAGTATTTT
TRBJ2-7 | 16 | - | many | TRBV28 | CASRPPVGTNSYEQYF | TGTGCCAGCAGGCCTCCCGTCGGGACGAATTCCTACGAGCAGTACTTC
TRBJ2-1 | 18 | - | many | TRBV20-1 | CSASRFAQHAGFYNEQFF | TGCAGTGCTAGTAGGTTCGCGCAGCACGCGGGATTTTACAATGAGCAGTTCTTC
TRBJ2-3 | 15 | TRBD1 | many | TRBV28 | CASSLPGQGADTQYF | TGCGCCAGCAGCTTGCCCGGACAGGGGGCAGATACGCAGTATTTT
TRBJ1-5 | 13 | - | few | TRBV12-3/TRBV12-4 | CASSSDRRQPQHF | TGTGCCAGCAGTTCCGACAGACGTCAGCCCCAGCATTTT
TRBJ2-3 | 14 | - | many | TRBV12-3/TRBV12-4 | CASSLTVGRDTQYF | TGTGCCAGCAGTTTAACTGTTGGGCGAGATACGCAGTATTTT
TRBJ1-2 | 15 | - | - | TRBV3-1 | CASSLGSDNYYGYTF | TGTGCCAGCAGCCTAGGGTCCGACAATTACTATGGCTACACCTTC
TRBJ2-1 | 14 | - | many | TRBV12-3/TRBV12-4 | CASTYRQAHNEQFF | TGTGCCAGCACCTACCGACAGGCACACAATGAGCAGTTCTTC
TRBJ2-4 | 13 | - | - | TRBV9 | CASSVGSLDIQYF | TGTGCCAGCAGCGTAGGGAGTCTTGACATTCAGTACTTC
TRBJ1-1 | 11 | - | - | TRBV3-1 | CASSQDSGAFF | TGTGCCAGCAGCCAAGATAGCGGTGCTTTCTTT
TRBJ1-1 | 14 | - | - | TRBV7-6 | CASSLGAGGTEAFF | TGTGCCAGCAGCTTAGGAGCTGGGGGCACTGAAGCTTTCTTT
TRBJ2-5 | 13 | - | - | TRBV12-3/TRBV12-4 | CASSPRGARTQYF | TGTGCCAGCAGCCCGAGGGGGGCCAGGACCCAGTACTTC
TRBJ1-1 | 14 | - | many | TRBV5-1 | CASSLMIRNTEAFF | TGCGCCAGCAGTCTAATGATCCGTAACACTGAAGCTTTCTTT
TRBJ1-1 | 14 | TRBD1 | few | TRBV6-5 | CASRTGFVNTEAFF | TGTGCCAGCAGGACAGGGTTCGTTAACACTGAAGCTTTCTTT
TRBJ2-7 | 15 | - | many | TRBV27 | CASSYGGLGSYEQYF | TGTGCCAGCAGCTACGGGGGCCTAGGTTCTTACGAGCAGTACTTC
TRBJ2-7 | 12 | - | few | TRBV12-3/TRBV12-4 | CTSSLGLYEQYF | TGTACCAGCAGTTTAGGCCTATACGAGCAGTACTTC
TRBJ2-3 | 14 | - | many | TRBV7-9 | CASSKGTSRDTQYF | TGTGCCAGCAGCAAAGGGACTTCCCGAGATACGCAGTATTTT